These T cell receptor beta chains were read from a single sample in a study of blood T cell repertoires in COVID-19. Sequencing used immunoSEQ multiplex PCR; TCRdb keeps in-frame clones, though not all of them. The table records fewer than 450,000 clones, approximately 86% of them present only once. The sequencing input was PBMCs or T cells enriched from blood (not recorded which). All receptors derive from a middle-aged woman with acute COVID-19. Each CDR3 is given with its conserved first and last residue. A D gene is named only where the DNA matches it firmly. A clone size is listed for some rows: how often the clone was seen (once, few, many), or a class if it is expanded.

D gene	V gene	J gene	clone size	CDR3 protein	CDR3 DNA
-	TRBV6-1	TRBJ1-2	-	CASSDQNYGYTF	TGTGCCAGCAGTGACCAGAACTATGGCTACACCTTC
-	TRBV30	TRBJ1-1	-	CAWSVRRTPNTEAFF	TGTGCCTGGAGTGTACGTAGGACACCGAACACTGAAGCTTTCTTT
-	TRBV2	TRBJ2-7	-	CASRPPAGNYEQYF	TGTGCCAGCCGACCCCCGGCAGGGAACTACGAGCAGTACTTC
TRBD1	TRBV6-5	TRBJ1-2	-	CASSSSLGTVYGYTF	TGTGCCAGCAGTTCCAGCCTTGGGACAGTCTATGGCTACACCTTC
TRBD1	TRBV28	TRBJ2-5	-	CASSSGQGTPTQETQYF	TGTGCCAGCAGTTCGGGACAGGGAACACCGACACAAGAGACCCAGTACTTC
TRBD1	TRBV27	TRBJ2-3	-	CASSWTGPTDTQYF	TGTGCCAGCAGTTGGACAGGACCTACAGATACGCAGTATTTT
-	TRBV9	TRBJ1-5	-	CASSVGPSGNQPQHF	TGTGCCAGCAGCGTAGGGCCCTCGGGTAATCAGCCCCAGCATTTT
-	TRBV5-1	TRBJ1-4	-	CASSFTGSREKLFF	TGCGCCAGCAGCTTCACAGGGAGTCGGGAAAAACTGTTTTTT
TRBD1	TRBV19	TRBJ1-5	-	CASKEGALGNQPQHF	TGTGCCAGTAAAGAGGGGGCCCTAGGCAATCAGCCCCAGCATTTT
TRBD1	TRBV11-3	TRBJ2-2	many	CASSKGQGYAGELFF	TGTGCCAGCAGCAAGGGACAGGGGTATGCCGGGGAGCTGTTTTTT
-	TRBV10-3	TRBJ1-5	-	CAMGDGGSNQPQHF	TGTGCCATGGGGGATGGGGGCAGCAATCAGCCCCAGCATTTT
TRBD1	TRBV7-9	TRBJ2-5	-	CASSFSPDRAQETQYF	TGTGCCAGCAGTTTTTCCCCGGACAGGGCCCAAGAGACCCAGTACTTC
TRBD1	TRBV25-1	TRBJ1-4	-	CARQSTGGPTNEKLFF	TGTGCCAGACAGTCCACAGGGGGCCCAACTAATGAAAAACTGTTTTTT
-	TRBV19	TRBJ2-3	-	CASSIRGEDTQYF	TGTGCCAGTAGTATCAGGGGGGAAGATACGCAGTATTTT
TRBD1	TRBV19	TRBJ1-1	few	CASRDRVSTEAFF	TGTGCCAGTCGGGACAGGGTTTCCACTGAAGCTTTCTTT
-	TRBV4-2	TRBJ2-2	-	CASSQDFRANTGELFF	TGTGCCAGCAGCCAAGATTTTCGGGCGAACACCGGGGAGCTGTTTTTT
TRBD2	TRBV28	TRBJ2-7	-	CASSFGLAGEPYEQYF	TGTGCCAGCAGTTTCGGCCTAGCGGGGGAGCCCTACGAGCAGTACTTC
TRBD1	TRBV6-2/TRBV6-3	TRBJ1-6	-	CASSQSPRGGQGTSFLGSPLHF	TGTGCCAGCAGCCAATCGCCTCGAGGGGGACAGGGGACTTCATTCCTGGGTTCACCCCTCCACTTT
-	TRBV2	TRBJ2-7	-	CASSTGGEQYF	TGTGCCAGCTCCACAGGCGGCGAGCAGTACTTC
TRBD1	TRBV5-1	TRBJ1-4	-	CASSYSGTGNEKLFF	TGCGCCAGCAGCTACTCCGGGACAGGGAATGAAAAACTGTTTTTT
-	TRBV18	TRBJ1-2	-	CASSPGGRSYGYTF	TGTGCCAGCTCACCAGGCGGTAGAAGCTATGGCTACACCTTC
TRBD1	TRBV2	TRBJ2-1	-	CASRPGQGASNEQFF	TGTGCCAGCAGACCGGGACAGGGGGCTTCGAATGAGCAGTTCTTC
TRBD1	TRBV9	TRBJ1-4	-	CASSVTGGVDEKLFF	TGTGCCAGCAGCGTGACAGGGGGCGTAGATGAAAAACTGTTTTTT
-	TRBV5-1	TRBJ1-3	-	CASSLGSGGAGNTIYF	TGCGCCAGCAGCTTGGGGTCCGGGGGAGCCGGAAACACCATATATTTT
TRBD2	TRBV11-2	TRBJ2-1	few	CASSLVFGTSGGNNEQFF	TGTGCCAGCAGCTTAGTTTTCGGGACTAGCGGGGGGAATAATGAGCAGTTCTTC
-	TRBV9	TRBJ1-6	-	CASSVEGESPLHF	TGTGCCAGCAGCGTAGAGGGAGAATCACCCCTCCACTTT
-	TRBV15	TRBJ1-2	-	CATSRDRGGGYTF	TGTGCCACCAGCAGAGATAGAGGCGGAGGCTACACCTTC
TRBD1	TRBV9	TRBJ1-6	-	CASSGDRANSPLHF	TGTGCCAGCAGCGGGGACAGGGCCAATTCACCCCTCCACTTT
-	TRBV27	TRBJ2-7	-	CASSFSRTGTYEQYF	TGTGCCAGCAGTTTTTCGCGGACGGGAACCTACGAGCAGTACTTC
TRBD2	TRBV4-1	TRBJ2-5	-	CASSPVAGGHQETQYF	TGCGCCAGCAGCCCCGTAGCGGGGGGGCACCAAGAGACCCAGTACTTC
TRBD1	TRBV30	TRBJ1-4	-	CAWGSTGGNEKLFF	TGTGCCTGGGGGAGTACAGGGGGGAATGAAAAACTGTTTTTT
-	TRBV9	TRBJ2-3	-	CASSVGEAVRQYF	TGTGCCAGCAGCGTAGGGGAGGCCGTACGGCAGTATTTT
-	TRBV5-1	TRBJ1-6	-	CASSLDSRNSPLHF	TGCGCCAGCAGCTTGGACAGTAGGAATTCACCCCTCCACTTT
TRBD1	TRBV3-1/TRBV3-2	TRBJ2-7	-	CASSQAQGAPSEQYF	TGTGCCAGCAGCCAGGCACAGGGGGCTCCTAGCGAGCAGTACTTC
-	TRBV18	TRBJ1-5	-	CASSPPGGGQPQHF	TGTGCCAGCTCACCACCGGGGGGTGGGCAGCCCCAGCATTTT
TRBD1	TRBV5-5	TRBJ1-4	-	CASAGTANEKLFF	TGTGCCAGCGCCGGGACAGCTAATGAAAAACTGTTTTTT
TRBD1	TRBV9	TRBJ1-1	-	CASSADRAYHTEAFF	TGTGCCAGCAGCGCCGACAGGGCCTATCACACTGAAGCTTTCTTT
-	TRBV19	TRBJ1-4	-	CASSISGTTNEKLFF	TGTGCCAGTAGTATATCAGGGACAACTAATGAAAAACTGTTTTTT
TRBD1	TRBV7-8	TRBJ1-1	-	CASSFRQGVTEAFF	TGTGCCAGCAGCTTCAGACAGGGAGTAACTGAAGCTTTCTTT
-	TRBV5-4	TRBJ2-2	-	CASSPRAGVTGELFF	TGTGCCAGCAGCCCGAGAGCAGGGGTGACCGGGGAGCTGTTTTTT
TRBD1	TRBV7-9	TRBJ1-1	-	CASSLGYRGLMNTEAFF	TGTGCCAGCAGCTTAGGCTACAGGGGGCTCATGAACACTGAAGCTTTCTTT
-	TRBV19	TRBJ1-4	few	CASSPMAANEKLFF	TGTGCCAGTAGTCCAATGGCAGCTAATGAAAAACTGTTTTTT
TRBD1	TRBV25-1	TRBJ2-7	few	CASSAKTGGDSYEQYF	TGTGCCAGCAGTGCAAAGACAGGGGGCGACTCCTACGAGCAGTACTTC
TRBD2	TRBV4-2	TRBJ2-7	-	CASSQLTSGGAEISYEQYF	TGTGCCAGCAGCCAATTGACTAGCGGGGGGGCTGAGATCTCCTACGAGCAGTACTTC
TRBD1	TRBV5-5	TRBJ2-7	-	CASSPHWGTGSEQYF	TGTGCCAGCAGCCCCCATTGGGGGACAGGCTCCGAGCAGTACTTC
-	TRBV7-8	TRBJ1-5	-	CASSPNSNQPQHF	TGTGCCAGCAGCCCCAATAGCAATCAGCCCCAGCATTTT
-	TRBV24-1	TRBJ2-2	-	CATSDFTGYNTGELFF	TGTGCCACCAGTGATTTTACAGGGTATAACACCGGGGAGCTGTTTTTT
TRBD2	TRBV6-5	TRBJ2-5	-	CASSSYGAGGFQYF	TGTGCCAGCAGTTCCTACGGAGCGGGGGGATTCCAGTACTTC
-	TRBV24-1	TRBJ1-2	-	CATSGPLGGAGYGYTF	TGTGCCACCAGTGGACCCCTGGGGGGGGCTGGCTATGGCTACACCTTC
TRBD1	TRBV10-2	TRBJ1-6	-	CASSGLGQGNNSPLHF	TGCGCCAGCAGTGGTTTGGGACAGGGAAATAATTCACCCCTCCACTTT
-	TRBV5-4	TRBJ2-1	-	CASSQLRSGEQFF	TGTGCCAGCAGCCAATTGAGAAGTGGTGAGCAGTTCTTC
TRBD2	TRBV9	TRBJ2-7	-	CASGLSGGWNEQYF	TGTGCCAGCGGGTTGAGCGGGGGGTGGAACGAGCAGTACTTC
TRBD2	TRBV6-4	TRBJ2-1	medium-sized	CASSVAGGQNEQFF	TGTGCCAGCAGTGTGGCGGGGGGGCAAAATGAGCAGTTCTTC